The 22 T cell receptor beta chains reported below all come from one sample, sequenced in a study of blood T cell repertoires in COVID-19. Clones were sequenced by immunoSEQ multiplex PCR, and TCRdb holds only the in-frame ones, with some missing. The sample records 150,000 to 200,000 clones, more than 85% being singletons. The sequenced sample consisted of peripheral blood. Receptors originate from an elderly woman in a cohort sampled during active or convalescent COVID-19.

CDR3 sequence reads: CASSDQASFGRTEAFF. In DNA, the CDR3 is TGCGCCAGCAGTGATCAGGCCAGTTTCGGAAGGACTGAAGCTTTCTTT. The chain carries TRBV10-2 and TRBJ1-1, with no clear D. The V end lost 3 bases, the J end lost 5 bases, and 19 bases lay between the germline ends. This CDR3 is 16 amino acids long. Germline V gene lookup returns CDR1 WSHSY and CDR2 SAAADI.

This clone was counted only a few times. The rearrangement joins TRBV11-2 to TRBJ1-2; the D gene is possibly TRBD1 (5 bases). V gave up 5 bases and J gave up 7 bases, with 20 bases separating them. Germline-derived CDR1 and CDR2 are SGHAT and FQNNGV. The CDR3 length is 15 residues. CDR3 loop: CASSLRWGGLGGYTF. The CDR3 DNA reads TGTGCCAGCAGCCTCCGCTGGGGGGGATTGGGTGGCTACACCTTC.

This chain uses TRBV10-3 with TRBJ2-7; 8 bases fit TRBD1. Germline V gene lookup returns CDR1 ENHRY and CDR2 SYGVKD. V lost 3 bases, J lost 3 bases, and 4 bases stayed unmatched. The CDR3 consists of 14 residues. DNA for the CDR3: TGTGCCATCAGTGAAGGGACAGGTTTCTACGAGCAGTACTTC. This translates into CAISEGTGFYEQYF.

This rearrangement joins TRBV6-5 to TRBJ1-2; perhaps TRBD1 as D (6 bases). CDR1 is MNHEY, CDR2 SVGAGI, per germline. V was pared by 4 bases and J by 4 bases, with 16 bases between. This CDR3 region has 15 residues. CDR3 bases: TGTGCCAGCAGTTTAAACGGACAGAACCTCTATGGCTACACCTTC. It translates to CASSLNGQNLYGYTF.

The V call is TRBV4-3, the J call TRBJ2-3, with 10 positions matching TRBD2. The J segment lost 2 bases and the V segment lost 1 base, leaving 15 bases of the junction unmatched. CDR3 length: 20 amino acids. Looked up from germline, CDR1 is LGHNA and CDR2 is YSLEER. CDR3 DNA sequence: TGCGCCAGCAGCCAAGTCGTTAGCGGGGGGACGTATATAAACACAGATACGCAGTATTTT. It encodes CASSQVVSGGTYINTDTQYF.

This chain links TRBV11-2 with TRBJ2-3; D is perhaps TRBD2 (5 bases). The CDR3 consists of 12 residues. Germline V CDR1 and CDR2: SGHAT, FQNNGV. Trimming removed 5 bases from V and 6 bases from J, with 9 bases in between. The CDR3 DNA reads TGTGCCAGCAGCCCAGGACTCGATACGCAGTATTTT. This encodes CASSPGLDTQYF.

The chain has TRBV28 and TRBJ2-3; 9 bases match TRBD1. The germline V gene encodes CDR1 MDHEN and CDR2 SYDVKM. CDR3 length: 14 residues. The V gene end was trimmed by 6 bases and the J gene end by 5 bases; junction bases not matched to a gene: 6. The CDR3 nucleotides read TGTGCCAGCAGCCCGGGACAGGGAAGAGATACGCAGTATTTT. It codes for CASSPGQGRDTQYF.

The chain carries TRBV6-5 and TRBJ1-2, with D perhaps TRBD1 (6 bases). The V and J ends lost 0 bases and 7 bases respectively, with 18 bases between them. This CDR3 spans 16 amino acids. Germline-derived CDR1 and CDR2 are MNHEY and SVGAGI. The CDR3 here is CASSYSIYNRAGGYTF. CDR3 DNA: TGTGCCAGCAGTTACTCGATATATAACAGGGCGGGTGGCTACACCTTC.

This clone was seen a few times. V and J are TRBV9 and TRBJ1-6, with 8 nucleotides matching TRBD1. The CDR3 is 17 amino acids. CDR1 and CDR2 from the germline V gene are SGDLS and YYNGEE. The J segment lost 12 bases and the V segment lost 3 bases, leaving 17 bases of the junction unmatched. The CDR3 DNA sequence: TGTGCCAGCAGCGCTGGACCCATCGACAGGGGCCGTCAACCCCTCCACTTT. This sequence encodes CASSAGPIDRGRQPLHF. Full variable domain (rest looked up from reference TRBV9 and TRBJ1-6): DSGVTQTPKHLITATGQRVTLRCSPRSGDLSVYWYQQSLDQGLQFLIQYYNGEERAKGNILERFSAQQFPDLHSELNLSSLELGDSALYFCASSAGPIDRGRQPLHFGNGTRLTVT.

The chain joins TRBV21-1 to TRBJ2-5; the table gives TRBD2 as D, unverified against the DNA. TRBV21-1 is annotated as a pseudogene. The CDR3 extends over 15 amino acids. The CDR3 bases are TGTGCCAGCATTATAGCGGGGGGAGACCAAGAGACCCAGTACTTC. This codes for CASIIAGGDQETQYF.

The V gene is TRBV21-1, the J gene TRBJ2-6; TRBD1 is the table's D call and was not checked against the DNA. TRBV21-1 is a documented pseudogene. This CDR3 spans 16 amino acids. The CDR3 DNA reads as TGTGCCAGCAGCAAGGGCCATAGCTCTGGGGCCAACGTCCTGACTTTC. Protein sequence: CASSKGHSSGANVLTF.

V gene TRBV5-4 combines with J gene TRBJ2-2; 9 bases match TRBD2. The length of the CDR3 is 16 residues. V was pared by 0 bases and J by 7 bases, with 7 bases of the junction left unmatched. Germline CDR1 and CDR2: SGHNT and YYREEE (reference sequence). CDR3 coding DNA: TGTGCCAGCAGCTTGGCCGGGACTAGCCGTGTCGGGGAGCTGTTTTTT. This sequence encodes CASSLAGTSRVGELFF.

The CDR3 nucleotides read TGTGCCAGCAGCATCGGACAGCGTGGAAACACCATATATTTT. Its protein product is CASSIGQRGNTIYF. The V and J genes are TRBV5-6 and TRBJ1-3, with D possibly being TRBD1 (6 bases). The CDR3 sequence is 14 residues long. Germline V lookup: CDR1 SGHDT, CDR2 YYEEEE. The V and J ends lost 4 bases and 3 bases respectively, with 11 bases between them.

V and J are TRBV5-6 and TRBJ2-1; the match to TRBD2 covers 7 bases. V lost 4 bases and J lost 4; bases outside the gene matches: 8. Germline-derived CDR1 and CDR2 are SGHDT and YYEEEE. The CDR3 totals 15 residues. CDR3 residues: CASSPTGLPYNEQFF. The CDR3 bases are TGTGCCAGCAGCCCAACGGGACTACCTTACAATGAGCAGTTCTTC.

The J gene is TRBJ2-7, the V gene TRBV7-2; D possibly corresponds to TRBD1 (6 bases). Trimming cost V 7 bases and J 7 bases, with 20 bases left between them. The CDR3 has 14 amino acids. Germline loops: CDR1 SGHTA, CDR2 FQGNSA. CDR3 sequence: CASIEGRGAREQYF. In DNA, the CDR3 is TGTGCCAGCATCGAAGGCAGGGGCGCGCGTGAGCAGTACTTC.

The count of this clone is one. The chain uses TRBV2 and TRBJ2-3; 7 nucleotides line up with TRBD2. V was clipped by 6 bases and J by 11 bases; unmatched bases: 23. Germline V gene data show CDR1 as SNHLY and CDR2 as FYNNEI. The CDR3 totals 17 residues. CDR3 DNA sequence: TGTGCCAGCAGGGGGTCGGGAGGTATTTTTGGCCCTATGAAGCAGTATTTT. As protein: CASRGSGGIFGPMKQYF.

This clone was counted a single time. The J gene is TRBJ2-1, the V gene TRBV3-1 (or the pseudogene TRBV3-2), with D perhaps matching TRBD2 (6 bases). The CDR3 has 17 amino acids. Deletions cut 4 bases from V and 2 bases from J, with 18 bases between. The germline V gene has CDR1 LGHDT and CDR2 YNNKEL (reference sequence). CDR3 amino acids: CASSPGGSVPTYNEQFF. DNA for the CDR3: TGTGCCAGCAGCCCCGGGGGTTCCGTACCCACCTACAATGAGCAGTTCTTC.

This chain uses TRBV20-1 with TRBJ2-1, with 10 nucleotides matching TRBD2. Germline values: CDR1 DFQATT, CDR2 SNEGSKA (reference sequence). The CDR3 loop spans 15 amino acids. The ends lost 3 bases at V and 7 bases at J; junction bases unmatched: 9. This CDR3 reads CSASTSSGGENEQFF. CDR3 DNA sequence: TGCAGTGCTAGTACATCCAGCGGGGGGGAGAATGAGCAGTTCTTC.

V gene TRBV7-2 combines with J gene TRBJ2-3; 9 positions match TRBD1. Trimming cost V 3 bases and J 5 bases; bases outside gene matches: 3. Germline V gene data show CDR1 as SGHTA and CDR2 as FQGNSA. This CDR3 contains 14 residues. For the CDR3, the DNA is TGTGCCAGCAGCTTCCAGACAGGGGGAGATACGCAGTATTTT. Translating gives CASSFQTGGDTQYF.

CDR3 sequence: CASSPGTANEKLFF. The CDR3 DNA is TGCGCCAGCAGCCCCGGGACAGCGAATGAAAAACTGTTTTTT. The rearrangement joins TRBV5-1 to TRBJ1-4; TRBD1 agrees at 7 bases. Unmatched junction bases numbered 5, after V lost 4 bases and J lost 5 bases. The CDR3 sequence is 14 residues long. The germline CDR1 and CDR2 sequences are SGHRS and YFSETQ.

V gene TRBV14 combines with J gene TRBJ2-5; perhaps TRBD1 as D (6 bases). This CDR3 contains 16 residues. V was trimmed by 1 base and J by 6 bases, leaving 18 bases between them. Germline V lookup: CDR1 SGHDN, CDR2 FVKESK. CDR3 sequence (DNA): TGTGCCAGCAGCCAAGTGATGGTTGGTTGGGGGCAGACCCAGTACTTC. This gives the protein CASSQVMVGWGQTQYF.

The chain joins TRBV2 to TRBJ2-3, with D possibly TRBD2 on 6 matching bases. In germline, CDR1 is SNHLY, CDR2 FYNNEI. The CDR3 contains 14 residues. The V end was cut by 7 bases, the J end by 0 bases, with 11 bases between. The CDR3 DNA is TGTGCCAGCAAAGGAGGGGTTAGCACAGATACGCAGTATTTT. Translation gives CASKGGVSTDTQYF.